This TCR beta chain was sequenced in a study of blood T cell repertoires in COVID-19. Overall study context: Sites across the United States, Italy and Spain contributed samples from acute and convalescent COVID-19. Nucleic acid was either cDNA or gDNA, and it came from T cells, B-cell-depleted T cells, or PBMCs.

This clone occurred many times. Under the authors' procedure: It was from reference gene primer amplification that nucleated cell counts were estimated. Clones were read by immunoSEQ multiplex PCR, and TCRdb kept only the in-frame ones, dropping some. The V and J calls and clone size were taken over from that table, and D and trimming were inferred from the DNA. The sample consists of approximately 99,000 clones, roughly 88% of them appearing once. CDR3 length equals 12 residues. Trimming removed 0 bases at V and 10 bases at J, with 5 bases between. Germline V gene sequence: CDR1 SGHDT, CDR2 YYEEEE. The sequence was collected from a human donor in a cohort sampled during active COVID-19. The V and J genes are TRBV5-6 and TRBJ1-6; unclear D gene. The sample consisted of peripheral blood. CDR3 sequence reads: CASSLGGSPLHF. CDR3 in DNA: TGTGCCAGCAGCTTGGGAGGATCACCCCTCCACTTT.